This TCR beta chain was sequenced during a study of shared clonotypes between healthy human individuals (dated by TCRdb to 2018 to 2020). Regarding the study in general: The cohort included a few men and a couple of women between 18 and 49 years of age. For each donor, CD4 naive and CD4 memory were each run on three plates, CD8 naive on two plates, and CD8 memory on one plate. Blood TCR repertoires of about 5 healthy adults were deeply sequenced to estimate repertoire size and the extent of clonotype sharing between individuals. Libraries were prepared and TCR repertoires were sequenced by different laboratories using diverse techniques, in order to increase sequencing depth and limit assay-specific biases. Between about 0.9 and 9 billion PBMCs per donor were obtained by leukapheresis.

Using the deep immunoSEQ assay, multiplex PCR amplified TCR CDR3 regions from genomic DNA. Extracted genomic DNA from each cell subset was distributed evenly across all wells of several immunoSEQ 96-well plates, and each plate was treated as a replicate. For sorted subsets, each replicate PCR was loaded with about 0.2 ug genomic DNA, equivalent to about 30,000 T cell genomes. Purified libraries were measured with a Qubit 3.0 fluorometer, size-checked on a Bioanalyzer 2100, and measured again with the KAPA Library Quantification kit. A separate single-read 150-cycle Illumina NextSeq 550 flow cell was used to sequence each immunoSEQ 96-well plate. On the authors' methods: Because the immunoSEQ output held only junctional sequences and lacked quality scores, the filtering could not match the filtering applied to full-length reads. To assign V/J genes and CDR3, sequences were annotated against IMGT germline references using PyIR, a Python wrapper for IgBLAST v1.9. Reads with weak V/J assignments (E-value above 1e-6), missing CDR3, stop codons, out-of-frame junctions, or ambiguous translated residues were removed. V3J clonotypes were defined as sequences sharing the same inferred V gene, J gene, and CDR3 amino acid sequence. Percentage overlap between repertoires was calculated by dividing the number of shared unique clonotypes by the size of the smaller repertoire. RTK rarefaction, the Chao1 estimator, and Recon v2.1 estimates of unobserved clonotypes were used to assess repertoire richness. Generation probabilities were computed with OLGA for all TCRbeta clonotypes obtained by the gDNA method from four donors. TCRdb took this table from immuneACCESS and kept in-frame rearrangements with V and J called. Such tables lack part of the clones; where checked against another copy, unresolved V genes explain under half of the gap, and the rest is unexplained. V, J and clone size are those of that table, while D and trimming were read from the DNA. For this sample the table gives hundreds of thousands of clones, of which roughly 92% were detected only once. The ten largest account for around 24% of the sample.

Overall results and qualifications from the work: Compared with non-shared clonotypes, clonotypes shared by all four sorted-subset donors had higher generation probabilities. Naive subsets generally had larger estimated clonotype richness than memory subsets did. Only blood was sampled, and tissue TCR repertoires likely differ from those in blood. The genetic and exposure-history diversity represented was limited by the small number of donors. Rarefaction of sorted-subset datasets indicated incomplete sequencing despite the large sequencing depth. Pairwise subsampling indicated that sequencing depth was expected to affect the degree of clonotype sharing among donors. When four donors were compared, the shared fraction of clonotypes was around 4.6% for naive CD4, over 3% for naive CD8, 2% to 2.5% for memory CD4, and less than 0.5% for memory CD8.

For the CD8 naive samples, CD45RO-negative cells were positively selected for CCR7, yielding a CD45RA+CCR7+ population from which TemRA cells were excluded. The donors were healthy, HIV-negative adults with no recently reported acute infections or vaccinations. Every donor was a Caucasian adult living in Nashville, Tennessee, USA. Blood was collected by leukapheresis, and PBMCs were isolated by Ficoll-Histopaque density gradient centrifugation and then cryopreserved in liquid nitrogen vapor phase. Analytical flow cytometry was used to check the purity and quantity of each magnetically sorted T cell population. Genomic DNA was isolated from each sorted fraction and quantified by UV absorbance on a Nanodrop 2000c. The CDR3 contains 15 residues, cysteine and phenylalanine counted. Solely the CDR3 DNA is kept, with 45 bases framed from the first base. V ends up 4 bases short and J 6 bases short, with an unmatched junction base count of 10. CDR1 and CDR2, looked up from the germline V gene, are SGHTA and FQGNSA.

Of note for this clone: The antigen it binds to is not known. No base-level quality is on record; no much larger clone is a single base apart.

This chain is built from TRBV7-2 and TRBJ2-7; 9 bases in the junction line up with TRBD1. Sample: naive CD8+ T cells sorted from blood. Per the publication, the cell subset or site label means: CD45RA+CCR7+. The source is a man aged 30 to 45 in good health. The CDR3 has the sequence CASSSGQGRLREQYF. The DNA reads as follows: TGTGCCAGCAGCTCGGGACAGGGAAGGTTACGCGAGCAGTACTTC.